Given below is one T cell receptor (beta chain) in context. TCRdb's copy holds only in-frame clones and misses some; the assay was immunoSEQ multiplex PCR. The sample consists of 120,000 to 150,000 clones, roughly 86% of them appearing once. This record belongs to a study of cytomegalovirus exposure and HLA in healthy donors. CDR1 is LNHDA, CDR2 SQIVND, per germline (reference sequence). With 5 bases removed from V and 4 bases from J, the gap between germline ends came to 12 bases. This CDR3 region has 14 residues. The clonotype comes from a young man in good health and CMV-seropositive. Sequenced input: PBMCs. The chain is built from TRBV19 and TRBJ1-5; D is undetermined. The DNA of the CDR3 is TGTGCCAGTAGTGCACGACTAATTAATCAGCCCCAGCATTTT. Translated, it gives CASSARLINQPQHF.